These 12 T cell receptor beta chains were sequenced from one sample in a study of beta chain features in type 1 diabetes. The entirety of the isolated RNA underwent reverse transcription, so expressed TCRB transcripts were sequenced. Here immunoSEQ multiplex PCR was the method, and the copy in TCRdb shows in-frame clones only, minus some. The sample comprises around 180,000 clones, 10% to 15% of which are singletons, and less than 0.7% rests with the top ten. Sequencing was performed on central memory CD4+ T cells from blood. Source of these receptors: a woman aged 18 to 35 in good health.

The chain links TRBV2 to TRBJ2-1, with D perhaps TRBD1 (5 bases). The CDR3 length is 13 residues. V gave up 2 bases and J gave up 6 bases, with 8 bases separating them. The germline CDR1 and CDR2 sequences are SNHLY and FYNNEI. The DNA of the CDR3 is TGTGCCAGCAGTGAACATCAGGGCAATGAGCAGTTCTTC. Amino acid sequence: CASSEHQGNEQFF.

This clone turned up a few times. V usage is TRBV7-8 and J usage is TRBJ2-4, with 8 bases that match TRBD1. The length of the CDR3 is 16 residues. Germline-derived CDR1 and CDR2 are SGHVS and FQNEAQ. With 5 bases clipped from V and 1 base from J, the junction kept 7 bases outside the gene matches. In DNA, the CDR3 is TGTGCCAGCAGCCCTGGACAGGGAAGGGCCAAAAACATTCAGTACTTC. It translates to CASSPGQGRAKNIQYF.

The chain joins TRBV7-2 to TRBJ2-2; TRBD1 matches 10 bases. This CDR3 spans 15 amino acids. The V segment lost 5 bases and the J segment 4 bases; nucleotides outside the gene matches: 4. Germline assignment: CDR1 SGHTA and CDR2 FQGNSA. The CDR3: CASSPRTGGTGELFF. As DNA, the CDR3 is TGTGCCAGCAGCCCGAGGACAGGGGGCACCGGGGAGCTGTTTTTT.

This chain joins TRBV6-6 and TRBJ1-5, with 7 bases that match TRBD1. Trimming removed 6 bases from V and 7 bases from J; junction bases left unmatched: 6. Germline V CDR1 and CDR2: MNHNY, SVGAGI (reference sequence). The CDR3 contains 13 residues. CDR3 sequence: CASRADRVQPQHF. The CDR3 bases are TGTGCCAGCAGAGCCGACAGGGTACAGCCCCAGCATTTT.

The sample holds a few counts of this clone. The chain combines TRBV30 with TRBJ2-1; D not certain. The germline V gene encodes CDR1 GTSNPN and CDR2 SVGIG (reference sequence). This CDR3 contains 12 residues. V was pared by 4 bases and J by 0 bases, with 4 bases between. The CDR3 sequence: CAWTRSYNEQFF. The DNA of the CDR3 is TGTGCCTGGACTCGCTCCTACAATGAGCAGTTCTTC.

This clone was seen a handful of times. The genes are TRBV25-1 and TRBJ1-1; no clear D. Germline CDR1 reads MGHDK; CDR2 reads SYGVNS. Trimming removed 7 bases at V and 2 bases at J, with 17 bases between. CDR3 length equals 15 residues. CDR3 in DNA: TGTGCCAGCACTCCTGAGAACGGGTTCAACACTGAAGCTTTCTTT. Protein product: CASTPENGFNTEAFF.

This clone was observed a few times. The rearrangement links TRBV7-2 to TRBJ2-1, with a tentative D call TRBD2 (6 bases). Trimming cost V 4 bases and J 2 bases, with 15 bases left between them. The V gene's germline CDR1 is SGHTA and CDR2 FQGNSA. The CDR3 has 16 amino acids. The CDR3 region has the DNA TGTGCCAGCAGCTCGTTCATGGGGACTGCCTACAATGAGCAGTTCTTC. It yields the protein CASSSFMGTAYNEQFF.

J is TRBJ1-3 and V is TRBV9; D may be TRBD1 (5 bases). V dropped 7 bases and J dropped 4 bases, with 9 bases sitting between them. This CDR3 is built from 12 residues. The germline gives CDR1 SGDLS, CDR2 YYNGEE. In DNA form, the CDR3 reads TGTGCCAGCGTGGGGCCCGGAAACACCATATATTTT. Translation gives CASVGPGNTIYF.

This clone was seen only a few times. The chain carries TRBV4-1 and TRBJ1-2, with TRBD1 matching 11 bases. Germline V lookup: CDR1 MGHRA, CDR2 YSYEKL. This CDR3 region has 16 residues. V lost 1 base, J lost 4 bases, and 5 bases stayed unmatched. CDR3 coding DNA: TGCGCCAGCAGCCAAGGAGGACAGGGGGCTGTCTATGGCTACACCTTC. It codes for CASSQGGQGAVYGYTF.

The V gene is TRBV5-1, the J gene TRBJ2-1; possible D gene TRBD2, 9 bases. The CDR3 spans 15 residues. Germline V CDR1 and CDR2: SGHRS, YFSETQ. V was pared by 4 bases and J by 8 bases, with 19 bases between. The CDR3 nucleotides are TGCGCCAGCAGCCCCCGGGACAGGACTAGCGATGAGCAGTTCTTC. Translated: CASSPRDRTSDEQFF.

This clone was seen a few times. The chain couples TRBV30 to TRBJ2-7, with no clear D. The germline V and J ends were trimmed by 2 bases and 4 bases, with 12 bases remaining between them. CDR1 is GTSNPN and CDR2 is SVGIG in the germline V gene (reference sequence). This CDR3 has 13 amino acids. The CDR3 protein is CAWSRSETYEQYF. The CDR3 bases are TGTGCCTGGAGTAGATCAGAGACTTACGAGCAGTACTTC.

Ten or more counts support this clone. This sequence joins TRBV7-2 and TRBJ2-1; TRBD2 agrees at 11 bases. This CDR3 is built from 15 residues. Germline V gene data show CDR1 as SGHTA and CDR2 as FQGNSA. With V trimmed by 2 bases and J by 9 bases, 6 bases remained unmatched. CDR3 sequence: CASSLTLAGASEQFF. In nucleotides, the CDR3 is TGTGCCAGCAGCTTAACACTAGCGGGAGCTTCTGAGCAGTTCTTC.